The text below deals with one T cell receptor (beta chain). The CDR3 is made up of 14 amino acids. J was trimmed by 4 bases and V by 4 bases; bases with no gene match: 4. The germline V gene has CDR1 SGDLS and CDR2 YYNGEE. These data come from a study of blood T cell repertoires in COVID-19. How the authors handled the data: Using reference gene primer amplification, nucleated cell counts were estimated. Method: immunoSEQ multiplex PCR; TCRdb's copy keeps in-frame clones and lacks some. V and J calls plus clone size are reproduced from that table; the DNA served to infer D and trimming. The sample shows 99,000 or so clones, 75% to 90% of them seen only once.

The clonotype originates from a man aged 60 to 69 with acute or convalescent COVID-19. The chain has TRBV9 and TRBJ2-2, with 7 bases that match TRBD1. The sample was peripheral blood. Written as DNA, the CDR3 is TGTGCCAGCAGCTCGACAGGGTCCACCGGGGAGCTGTTTTTT. It translates to CASSSTGSTGELFF.